A single TCR beta chain is shown here with its context. Which antigen it targets is not known. No base qualities exist here, and no much larger clone lies one base off it. Only healthy Caucasian donors were included. This specimen comes from a study of identical twins (dated by TCRdb to the mid-2010s). Regarding the research as a whole: The study deep-sequenced TCR alpha and beta repertoires from monozygotic twins, unrelated adults of various ages and cord blood to test whether fetal clonotypes persist. To rule out contamination, the twin experiments were replicated at different times with different library preparation protocols. Findings and caveats that apply to the study as a whole: Invariant T cells such as MAIT and iNKT could partly confound zero-insertion analyses, although diverse VJ usage argued against such confounding for most clonotypes. In monozygotic twins, out-of-frame TCR alpha sharing was systematically underestimated by recombination models, although the models agreed with sharing between unrelated individuals. Fewer insertions were carried by abundant cord blood beta clonotypes, a similar but weaker trend appeared in young adult naive repertoires, and no such trend appeared in memory repertoires. In beta out-of-frame sequences, excess twin sharing was weaker, because having fewer shared sequences lowered the signal-to-noise ratio. Out-of-frame TCR alpha sequences shared between twins showed an excess of low generation-probability sequences compared with coincidental sharing between unrelated individuals. Conclusions relied on cross-sectional statistical analysis, since the same donors could not be followed over many years.

The germline V gene (reference sequence) sets CDR1 to SEHNR and CDR2 to FQNEAQ. Trimming removed 11 bases from V and 3 bases from J; the gene matches leave 0 bases unexplained. The CDR3 contains 12 residues, cysteine and phenylalanine counted. Of all the DNA, just the CDR3 is kept, 36 bases in frame from base 1. Preparation of the library involved 5' RACE. Sequenced using an Illumina HiSeq 2000. A universal primer binding site was added through template switching, and the final cDNA carried a unique molecular identifier so that TCR cDNA molecules could be counted accurately. Specific primers in the conserved constant-segment region were used to synthesize first-strand cDNA for TCR alpha and beta chains. To control for contamination, each cDNA library was double barcoded with a SMART-Mk sample barcode plus Illumina barcodes. TruSeq adapter sequences along with Illumina sample barcodes were introduced in two successive PCR steps. The TCR alpha and beta cDNA libraries were sequenced on the Illumina HiSeq platform using custom primers. The authors' pipeline ran thus. MiGEC processed the raw reads to extract unique molecular identifiers, while MiXCR was used to determine the CDR3 positions. Recombination models were inferred per individual with the repgenHMM and IGoR tools using an EM algorithm. The analysis of shared clonotypes was done with the tcR package in R, with sharing normalized by the product of cloneset sizes. To study raw recombination free of thymic and clonal selection effects, out-of-frame nonproductive sequences were analyzed. TCRdb trimmed the raw reads at Q25, called clones with MiXCR and kept productive beta chains. One record per CDR3 amino acid sequence lists the most common genes and DNA. These V and J calls are TCRdb output, not the study's own analysis. The sample table holds roughly 1.6 million distinct CDR3 sequences, of which about 32% were seen once. The top ten hold approximately 0.25% of the sample.

Input material: cord blood. This TCR was recovered from a newborn girl in good health. The chain employs TRBV7-9 and TRBJ1-4; 10 central nucleotides agree with TRBD1. The CDR3: CAGQGANEKLFF. The nucleotide sequence is given as TGTGCCGGACAGGGGGCTAATGAAAAACTGTTTTTT.